The 8 T cell receptor beta chains below come from one sample, sequenced in a study of beta chain features in type 1 diabetes. Study-level findings and limits: Shortening that was moderate but significant affected the TCRB CDR3s of Type 1 diabetes patients in all four CD4+ subsets.

The investigators reverse transcribed all of the isolated RNA, so they sequenced expressed TCRB transcripts. Sequencing used immunoSEQ multiplex PCR; TCRdb keeps in-frame clones, though not all of them. The repertoire consists of more than 550,000 clones, with about an eighth occurring once and the leading ten covering approximately 0.039%. Their antigen targets remain unknown. Sequences were obtained from naive CD4+ T cells from blood. These receptors originate from a man aged 18 to 30 with type 1 diabetes.

V is TRBV5-8 and J is TRBJ2-7, with D tentatively TRBD1 (5 bases). The V gene lost 0 bases and the J gene lost 2 bases, with 9 bases spanning the gap. The CDR3 contains 14 residues. Germline V lookup: CDR1 SGHTS, CDR2 YDEGEE. The CDR3 nucleotides are TGTGCCAGCAGCTTGGGGTCAGGGCCCTACGAGCAGTACTTC. Its translation: CASSLGSGPYEQYF.

This clone came up a few times. The rearrangement uses TRBV5-1 and TRBJ1-5, with D tentatively TRBD1 (6 bases). CDR1 is SGHRS, CDR2 YFSETQ, per germline. CDR3 length: 15 residues. Deletions cut 4 bases from V and 3 bases from J, with 14 bases between. CDR3 in amino acids: CASSKGSGDNQPQHF. The CDR3 DNA reads as TGCGCCAGCAGCAAGGGATCAGGGGACAATCAGCCCCAGCATTTT.

This chain links TRBV5-1 with TRBJ1-2; no clear D. The CDR3 has 12 amino acids. V was pared by 1 base and J by 5 bases, with 6 bases between. Germline V gene sequence: CDR1 SGHRS, CDR2 YFSETQ. The DNA for the CDR3 is TGCGCCAGCAGCTTGAGCCCATATGGCTACACCTTC. Protein product: CASSLSPYGYTF.

The J gene is TRBJ2-1, the V gene TRBV11-2; a possible D gene is TRBD2 (6 bases). With 4 bases removed from V and 9 bases from J, the gap between germline ends came to 16 bases. CDR1 and CDR2 (germline): SGHAT, FQNNGV. CDR3 length: 14 amino acids. The DNA of the CDR3 is TGTGCCAGCAGCTCCCCTCGTAGGGGAGGTGAGCAGTTCTTC. As protein: CASSSPRRGGEQFF.

This chain joins TRBV5-1 and TRBJ2-1; D gene ambiguous. Germline CDR1 and CDR2: SGHRS and YFSETQ. CDR3 length: 13 residues. Trimming left V 0 bases short and J 9 bases short, with 10 bases between. The CDR3 region is CASSLGALREQFF. The CDR3 region has the DNA TGCGCCAGCAGCTTGGGAGCCCTCCGTGAGCAGTTCTTC.

This clone appeared a few times. The chain is built from TRBV7-9 and TRBJ1-2; D is uncertain. The V and J ends lost 5 bases and 0 bases respectively, with 16 bases between them. CDR3 length equals 16 residues. From germline, CDR1 is SEHNR and CDR2 FQNEAQ (reference sequence). The CDR3 here is CASSPRPGKANYGYTF. DNA for the CDR3: TGTGCCAGCAGCCCCCGCCCGGGGAAAGCTAACTATGGCTACACCTTC.

Details on this clone: The sample contains more than one DNA sequence encoding this CDR3. The V and J genes are TRBV5-1 and TRBJ1-5, with D tentatively TRBD1 (5 bases). Trimming stripped 4 bases from V and 2 bases from J, with 10 bases between. The CDR3 is 14 residues long. In germline, CDR1 is SGHRS, CDR2 YFSETQ. The CDR3: CASSPEGGNQPQHF. CDR3 sequence (DNA): TGCGCCAGCAGCCCAGAAGGGGGCAATCAGCCCCAGCATTTT.

The chain links TRBV7-2 to TRBJ2-3, with D possibly matching TRBD1 (5 bases). V dropped 2 bases and J dropped 7 bases, with 16 bases sitting between them. Per the germline V gene, CDR1 is SGHTA and CDR2 is FQGNSA. The CDR3 is made up of 15 amino acids. CDR3 bases: TGTGCCAGCAGCTTACGAACAGGTTATCAATATACGCAGTATTTT. Its protein is CASSLRTGYQYTQYF.